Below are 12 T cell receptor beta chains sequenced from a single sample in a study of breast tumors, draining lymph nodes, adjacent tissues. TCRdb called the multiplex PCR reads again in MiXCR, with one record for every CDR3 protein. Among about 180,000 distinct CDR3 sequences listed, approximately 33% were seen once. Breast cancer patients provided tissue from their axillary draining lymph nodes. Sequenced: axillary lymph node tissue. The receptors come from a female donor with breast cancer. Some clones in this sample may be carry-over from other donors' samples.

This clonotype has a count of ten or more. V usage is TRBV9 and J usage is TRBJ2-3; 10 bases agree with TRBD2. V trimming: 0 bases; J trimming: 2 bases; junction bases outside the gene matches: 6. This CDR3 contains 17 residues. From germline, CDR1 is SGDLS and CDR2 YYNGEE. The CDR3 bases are TGTGCCAGCAGCGTAGATGAACTAGCGGGATACACAGATACGCAGTATTTT. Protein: CASSVDELAGYTDTQYF.

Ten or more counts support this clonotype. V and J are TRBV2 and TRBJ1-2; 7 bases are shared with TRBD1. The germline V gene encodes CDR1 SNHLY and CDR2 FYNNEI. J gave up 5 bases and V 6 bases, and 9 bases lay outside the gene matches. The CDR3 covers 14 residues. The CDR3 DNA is TGTGCCAGCAGAGCCGGGACAGCCTTTTATGGCTACACCTTC. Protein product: CASRAGTAFYGYTF.

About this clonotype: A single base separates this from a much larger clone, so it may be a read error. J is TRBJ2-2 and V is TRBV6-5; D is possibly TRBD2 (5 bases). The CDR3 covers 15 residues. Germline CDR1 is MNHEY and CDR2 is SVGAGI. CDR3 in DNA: TGTGCCAGCAGGACGTCTAGGGTGAACACCGGGGAGCTGATTTTT. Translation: CASRTSRVNTGELIF.

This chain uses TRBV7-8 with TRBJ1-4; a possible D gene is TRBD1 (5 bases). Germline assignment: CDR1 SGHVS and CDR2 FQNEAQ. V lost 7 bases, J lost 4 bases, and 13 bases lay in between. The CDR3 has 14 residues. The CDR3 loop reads CASTQTGDNEKLFF. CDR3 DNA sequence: TGTGCCAGCACCCAAACGGGGGATAATGAAAAACTGTTTTTT. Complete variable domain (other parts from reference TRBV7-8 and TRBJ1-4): GAGVSQSPRYKVAKRGQDVALRCDPISGHVSLFWYQQALGQGPEFLTYFQNEAQLDKSGLPSDRFFAERPEGSVSTLKIQRTQQEDSAVYLCASTQTGDNEKLFFGSGTQLSVL.

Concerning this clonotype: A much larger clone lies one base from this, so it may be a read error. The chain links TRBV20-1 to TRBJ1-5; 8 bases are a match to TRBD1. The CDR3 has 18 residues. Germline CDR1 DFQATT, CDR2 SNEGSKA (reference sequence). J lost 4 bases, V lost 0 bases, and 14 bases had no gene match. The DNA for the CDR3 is TGCAGTGCTAGAGACGAGGGACGGACAGGGCATTTGAATCAGCCCCAGCATTTT. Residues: CSARDEGRTGHLNQPQHF.

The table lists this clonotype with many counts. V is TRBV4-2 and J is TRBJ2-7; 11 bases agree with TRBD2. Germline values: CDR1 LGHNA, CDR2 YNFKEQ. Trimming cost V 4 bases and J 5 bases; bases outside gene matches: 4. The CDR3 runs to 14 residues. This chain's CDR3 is CASSLTSGSHEQYF. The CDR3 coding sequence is TGTGCCAGCAGCCTAACTAGCGGGAGCCACGAGCAGTACTTC.

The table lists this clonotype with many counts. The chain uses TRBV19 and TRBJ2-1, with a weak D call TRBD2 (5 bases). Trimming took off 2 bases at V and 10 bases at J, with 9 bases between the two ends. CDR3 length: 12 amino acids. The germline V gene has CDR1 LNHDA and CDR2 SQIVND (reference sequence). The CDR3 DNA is TGTGCCAGTAGTATAACGACGGGGGAGCAGTTCTTC. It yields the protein CASSITTGEQFF.

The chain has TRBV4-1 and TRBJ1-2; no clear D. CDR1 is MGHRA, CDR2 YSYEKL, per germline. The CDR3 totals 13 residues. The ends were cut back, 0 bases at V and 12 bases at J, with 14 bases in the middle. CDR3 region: CASSQETSYGNTF. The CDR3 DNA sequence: TGCGCCAGCAGCCAAGAAACATCTTATGGAAACACCTTC.

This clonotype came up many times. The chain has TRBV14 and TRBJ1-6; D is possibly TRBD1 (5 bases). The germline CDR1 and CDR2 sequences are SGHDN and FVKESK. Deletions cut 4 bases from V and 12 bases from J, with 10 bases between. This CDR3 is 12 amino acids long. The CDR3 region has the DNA TGTGCCAGCAGCCCGGGACTCGGACCCCTCCACTTT. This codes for CASSPGLGPLHF.

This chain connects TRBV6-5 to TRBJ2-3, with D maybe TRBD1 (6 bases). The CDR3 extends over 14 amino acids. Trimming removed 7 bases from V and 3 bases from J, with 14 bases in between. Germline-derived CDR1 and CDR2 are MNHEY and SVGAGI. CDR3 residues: CASTDRSGTDTQYF. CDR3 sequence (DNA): TGTGCCAGCACCGACAGGTCAGGGACAGATACGCAGTATTTT.

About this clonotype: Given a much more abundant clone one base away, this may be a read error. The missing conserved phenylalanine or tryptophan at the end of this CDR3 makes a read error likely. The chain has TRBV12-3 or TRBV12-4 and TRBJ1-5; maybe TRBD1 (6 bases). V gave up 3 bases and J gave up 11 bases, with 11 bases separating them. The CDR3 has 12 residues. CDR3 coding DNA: TGTGCCAGCAGTTTTTCGGAGGGGGCCCAGCATTCT. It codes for CASSFSEGAQHS.

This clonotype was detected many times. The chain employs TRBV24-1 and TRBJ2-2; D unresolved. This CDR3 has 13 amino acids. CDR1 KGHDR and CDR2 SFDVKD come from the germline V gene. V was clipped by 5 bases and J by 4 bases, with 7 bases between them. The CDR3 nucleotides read TGTGCCACCAGTGTAGCTGGCACCGGGGAGCTGTTTTTT. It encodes CATSVAGTGELFF.